This TCR beta chain was identified during a study of CD8+ T cells in alopecia areata. On the study more broadly: Tofacitinib ran for 6 to 18 months before 6 months off drug. General observations from the study: Mice showed clearer TCR sharing than patients did, a gap that was possibly HLA-related.

About this clone: Its antigen is as yet unknown.

After isolation, RNA underwent reverse transcription to generate cDNA as the sequencing template. The assay was immunoSEQ multiplex PCR, and TCRdb's table has in-frame clones only and misses some. The profile shows around 250,000 clones, around two thirds of them singletons. Researchers took lesional scalp punch biopsies and peripheral blood from people who were alopecia areata patients. The CDR3 is 14 residues long. V was pared by 4 bases and J by 0 bases, with 11 bases between. Per germline, CDR1 SGHRS and CDR2 YFSETQ. The V gene is TRBV5-1, the J gene TRBJ2-7; tentatively, D is TRBD2 (5 bases). The sequence was obtained from a human donor with alopecia areata. The sequenced sample was CD4+ T cells sorted from blood, obtained at week 0. The CDR3 region is CASSGSTDSYEQYF. The DNA of the CDR3 is TGCGCCAGCAGCGGGAGTACAGACTCCTACGAGCAGTACTTC.